The next 22 T cell receptor beta chains were all read from a single sample in a study of CD8 T cells in Susac syndrome. RNA, at about 0.45 to 1 ug, was reverse transcribed with random hexamers. TCRdb re-called the immunoSEQ multiplex PCR reads through MiXCR, storing one row per CDR3 protein. This sample carries approximately 300,000 distinct CDR3 sequences, roughly 90% of them seen once, and the ten largest clones take around 0.18%. The sample taken for sequencing was CD8+ T cells from PBMCs. These TCRs come from a human donor with multiple sclerosis.

This clonotype was recorded a few times. This chain connects TRBV19 to TRBJ2-5; D remains ambiguous. Germline V gene data show CDR1 as LNHDA and CDR2 as SQIVND (reference sequence). The CDR3 has 12 amino acids. The germline V and J ends were trimmed by 6 bases and 2 bases, with 7 bases remaining between them. The CDR3 nucleotides are TGTGCCAGTAGGGACGGGCAAGAGACCCAGTACTTC. Its protein is CASRDGQETQYF.

The chain uses TRBV20-1 and TRBJ1-1; TRBD1 is a possible D gene (6 bases). V was trimmed by 6 bases and J by 3 bases, leaving 11 bases between them. The length of the CDR3 is 12 residues. Germline V lookup: CDR1 DFQATT, CDR2 SNEGSKA (reference sequence). The CDR3, as DNA: TGCAGTGCCAAGTACAGGGACACTGAAGCTTTCTTT. Its protein product is CSAKYRDTEAFF.

The chain has TRBV9 and TRBJ2-1; D unclear. CDR1 and CDR2 (germline): SGDLS, YYNGEE. The V gene lost 0 bases and the J gene lost 5 bases, with 6 bases spanning the gap. This CDR3 contains 13 residues. The CDR3 is CASSVGGDNEQFF. CDR3 sequence (DNA): TGTGCCAGCAGCGTAGGGGGTGACAATGAGCAGTTCTTC.

This rearrangement joins TRBV6-1 to TRBJ2-6; D not certain. The CDR3 contains 15 residues. Germline V gives CDR1 MNHNS, CDR2 SASEGT. Trimming cost V 1 base and J 0 bases, with 4 bases left between them. The CDR3 is CASSEDISGANVLTF. CDR3 in DNA: TGTGCCAGCAGTGAAGATATCTCTGGGGCCAACGTCCTGACTTTC.

The chain combines TRBV3-1 with TRBJ1-2; TRBD1 might be the D (6 bases). The V end was cut by 2 bases, the J end by 6 bases, with 13 bases between. The V gene's germline CDR1 is LGHDT and CDR2 YNNKEL (reference sequence). The CDR3 length is 14 residues. DNA of the CDR3: TGTGCCAGCAGCCAATCCCCAGGGGCGAATGGCTACACCTTC. It is translated as CASSQSPGANGYTF.

V usage is TRBV6-2 or TRBV6-3 and J usage is TRBJ2-5; 8 bases align to TRBD2. The germline V gene encodes CDR1 MNHEY and CDR2 SVGEGT. The CDR3 runs 15 residues. The V segment lost 7 bases and the J segment 4 bases; nucleotides outside the gene matches: 11. Written as DNA, the CDR3 is TGTGCCAGCACCACACCGGGACTAGTAGGAGAGACCCAGTACTTC. This sequence encodes CASTTPGLVGETQYF.

The rearrangement links TRBV4-3 to TRBJ2-7; 8 nucleotides line up with TRBD2. Germline V gives CDR1 LGHNA, CDR2 YSLEER. J was trimmed by 4 bases and V by 0 bases; bases with no gene match: 5. The CDR3 extends over 15 amino acids. Here the CDR3 reads CASSQDSGTAYEQYF. CDR3 DNA: TGCGCCAGCAGCCAAGATAGCGGGACGGCTTACGAGCAGTACTTC.

The sample holds a few counts of this clonotype. The chain recombines TRBV27 with TRBJ2-7, with no clear D. V lost 1 base, J lost 0 bases, and 7 bases lay in between. The CDR3 extends over 14 amino acids. Germline lookup yields CDR1 MNHEY and CDR2 SMNVEV (reference sequence). The CDR3 sequence: CASSLWRTSYEQYF. DNA of the CDR3: TGTGCCAGCAGTTTATGGAGAACCTCCTACGAGCAGTACTTC.

CDR3 DNA sequence: TGTGCCAGCAGTTCCACCCTGACGGTCAACTATGGCTACACCTTC. Its translation is CASSSTLTVNYGYTF. The genes are TRBV12-3 or TRBV12-4 and TRBJ1-2; D is unresolved. Trimming left V 4 bases short and J 2 bases short, with 14 bases between. The CDR3 extends over 15 amino acids.

CDR3 sequence reads: CASSRLAGGGNEQFF. In nucleotides, the CDR3 is TGTGCCAGCAGCCGACTAGCGGGAGGGGGGAATGAGCAGTTCTTC. The chain uses TRBV14 and TRBJ2-1; TRBD2 matches at 14 bases. With 4 bases clipped from V and 7 bases from J, the junction kept 3 bases outside the gene matches. The CDR3 extends over 15 amino acids. CDR1 SGHDN and CDR2 FVKESK come from the germline V gene.

The chain links TRBV19 to TRBJ2-3; the D is unclear. Germline V gives CDR1 LNHDA, CDR2 SQIVND (reference sequence). V lost 4 bases and J lost 4, with 6 bases in between. The CDR3 covers 12 residues. CDR3 amino acids: CASSSYSDTQYF. DNA for the CDR3: TGTGCCAGTAGTAGCTACTCAGATACGCAGTATTTT. Looking up the rest from reference TRBV19 and TRBJ2-3 gives the full variable domain: DGGITQSPKYLFRKEGQNVTLSCEQNLNHDAMYWYRQDPGQGLRLIYYSQIVNDFQKGDIAEGYSVSREKKESFPLTVTSAQKNPTAFYLCASSSYSDTQYFGPGTRLTVL.

This chain uses TRBV9 with TRBJ2-2; 15 positions agree with TRBD2. This CDR3 has 16 amino acids. V was clipped by 3 bases and J by 6 bases; unmatched bases: 3. Looked up from germline, CDR1 is SGDLS and CDR2 is YYNGEE. DNA for the CDR3: TGTGCCAGCAGCGAAGGGACTAGCGGGAGGTCCGGGGAGCTGTTTTTT. Protein: CASSEGTSGRSGELFF.

V and J are TRBV5-1 and TRBJ2-2, with 7 bases matching TRBD1. After removal of 0 bases from V and 6 bases from J, the junction contained 8 bases not matched to a gene. Germline CDR1 and CDR2: SGHRS and YFSETQ. This CDR3 is built from 16 residues. The CDR3: CASSLVVTGPAGELFF. In DNA, the CDR3 is TGCGCCAGCAGCTTGGTGGTGACAGGGCCCGCCGGGGAGCTGTTTTTT.

This chain connects TRBV28 to TRBJ2-3, with TRBD2 matching over 13 bases. J gave up 6 bases and V 5 bases, and 5 bases lay outside the gene matches. Looked up from germline, CDR1 is MDHEN and CDR2 is SYDVKM. CDR3 size: 15 residues. As DNA, the CDR3 is TGTGCCAGCAGTCCCGGGACTAGCGGGGTGGATACGCAGTATTTT. Its protein product is CASSPGTSGVDTQYF.

The J gene is TRBJ1-1, the V gene TRBV29-1; D not resolved. Germline CDR1 and CDR2: SQVTM and ANQGSEA. The V end lost 4 bases, the J end lost 1 base, and 4 bases lay between the germline ends. The CDR3 is 11 amino acids. CDR3 in DNA: TGCAGCGTTGTAACGAACACTGAAGCTTTCTTT. Amino acids: CSVVTNTEAFF.

V is TRBV30 and J is TRBJ2-4; a weak D match, TRBD2 (6 bases). Trimming pared 4 bases from V and 0 bases from J, leaving 16 bases between. The CDR3 loop spans 16 amino acids. CDR1 GTSNPN and CDR2 SVGIG come from the germline V gene (reference sequence). In nucleotides, the CDR3 is TGTGCCTGGAAATCTAACGGGGGTCTAGCCAAAAACATTCAGTACTTC. Amino acid sequence: CAWKSNGGLAKNIQYF.

The table lists this clonotype with a few counts. The rearrangement links TRBV9 to TRBJ2-1, with no clear D. Germline V lookup: CDR1 SGDLS, CDR2 YYNGEE. The CDR3 covers 14 residues. Trimming stripped 3 bases from V and 0 bases from J, with 7 bases between. Written as DNA, the CDR3 is TGTGCCAGCAGCGGTGGAAGCTCCTACAATGAGCAGTTCTTC. Encoded protein: CASSGGSSYNEQFF. The full variable domain, its missing parts supplied by reference TRBV9 and TRBJ2-1, is DSGVTQTPKHLITATGQRVTLRCSPRSGDLSVYWYQQSLDQGLQFLIQYYNGEERAKGNILERFSAQQFPDLHSELNLSSLELGDSALYFCASSGGSSYNEQFFGPGTRLTVL.

The chain recombines TRBV12-3 or TRBV12-4 with TRBJ1-5; 8 bases agree with TRBD1. The junction had 4 bases not matched to a gene; V was cut back by 6 bases and J by 3 bases. The CDR3 covers 14 residues. The CDR3 DNA reads TGTGCCAGCAGGCCCAGGGGGCCCAATCAGCCCCAGCATTTT. Its translation: CASRPRGPNQPQHF.

The chain links TRBV15 to TRBJ2-4; D assignment may be TRBD1 or TRBD2 (5 bases each). Germline V gives CDR1 LNHNV, CDR2 YYDKDF (reference sequence). V lost 5 bases, J lost 5 bases, and 13 bases lay in between. The CDR3 extends over 14 amino acids. CDR3 amino acids: CATSPGTYENIQYF. The CDR3 DNA reads as TGTGCCACCAGCCCGGGGACGTATGAAAACATTCAGTACTTC.

This chain connects TRBV4-3 to TRBJ2-3; possibly TRBD1 or TRBD2 for D (6 bases each). From germline, CDR1 is LGHNA and CDR2 YSLEER. This CDR3 region has 15 residues. The V gene lost 5 bases and the J gene lost 3 bases, with 15 bases spanning the gap. The CDR3 sequence: CASSASRGRTDTQYF. Written as DNA, the CDR3 is TGCGCCAGCAGCGCTAGTCGGGGGCGGACAGATACGCAGTATTTT.

This chain uses TRBV6-1 with TRBJ2-5, with D perhaps matching TRBD1 (6 bases). In germline, CDR1 is MNHNS, CDR2 SASEGT. V lost 7 bases and J 2 bases, leaving 11 bases between the germline ends. This CDR3 comprises 13 residues. For the CDR3, the DNA is TGTGCCAGCAATCCGGACAGTCAAGAGACCCAGTACTTC. Encoded protein: CASNPDSQETQYF.

V and J are TRBV20-1 and TRBJ2-7; 9 bases align to TRBD1. Germline loops: CDR1 DFQATT, CDR2 SNEGSKA (reference sequence). J was trimmed by 7 bases and V by 6 bases; bases with no gene match: 7. The CDR3 runs 12 residues. The CDR3 DNA reads TGCAGTGCCAGGGACAGGGAGAGGGAGCAGTACTTC. Its translation is CSARDREREQYF.